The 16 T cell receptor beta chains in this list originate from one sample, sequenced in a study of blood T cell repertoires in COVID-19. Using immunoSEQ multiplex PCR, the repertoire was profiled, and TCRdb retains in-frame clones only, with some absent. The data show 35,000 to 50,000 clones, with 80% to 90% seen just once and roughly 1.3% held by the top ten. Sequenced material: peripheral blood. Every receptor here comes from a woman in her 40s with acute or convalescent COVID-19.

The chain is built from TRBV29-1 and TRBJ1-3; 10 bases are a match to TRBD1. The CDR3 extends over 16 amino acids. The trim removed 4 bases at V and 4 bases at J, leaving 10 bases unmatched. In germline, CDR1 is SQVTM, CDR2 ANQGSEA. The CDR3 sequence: CSVVVLGTGEGNTIYF. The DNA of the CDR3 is TGCAGCGTTGTCGTCCTCGGGACAGGGGAAGGAAACACCATATATTTT.

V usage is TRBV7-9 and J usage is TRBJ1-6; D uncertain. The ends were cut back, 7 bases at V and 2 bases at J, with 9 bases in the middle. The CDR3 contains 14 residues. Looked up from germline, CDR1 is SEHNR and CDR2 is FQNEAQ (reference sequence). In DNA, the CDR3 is TGTGCCAGCATGTCCACAACCTATAATTCACCCCTCCACTTT. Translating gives CASMSTTYNSPLHF.

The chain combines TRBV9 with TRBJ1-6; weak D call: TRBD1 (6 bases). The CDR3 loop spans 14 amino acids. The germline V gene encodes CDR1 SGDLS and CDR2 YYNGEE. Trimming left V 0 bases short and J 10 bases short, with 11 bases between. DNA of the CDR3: TGTGCCAGCAGCGTAGACCAGGGGATATCACCCCTCCACTTT. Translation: CASSVDQGISPLHF.

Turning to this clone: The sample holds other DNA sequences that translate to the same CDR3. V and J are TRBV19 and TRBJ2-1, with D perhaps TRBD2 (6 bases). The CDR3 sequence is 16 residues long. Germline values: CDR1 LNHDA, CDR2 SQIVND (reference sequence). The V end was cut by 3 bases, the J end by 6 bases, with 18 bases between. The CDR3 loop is CASSMMEGRGSNEQFF. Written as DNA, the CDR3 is TGTGCCAGTAGTATGATGGAGGGGCGGGGCTCCAATGAGCAGTTCTTC.

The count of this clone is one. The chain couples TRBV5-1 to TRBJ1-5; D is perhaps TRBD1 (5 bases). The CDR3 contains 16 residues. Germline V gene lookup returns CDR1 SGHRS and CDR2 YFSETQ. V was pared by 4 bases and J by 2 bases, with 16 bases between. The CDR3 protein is CASSPGPGGGNQPQHF. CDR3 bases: TGCGCCAGCAGCCCCGGCCCGGGGGGTGGCAATCAGCCCCAGCATTTT.

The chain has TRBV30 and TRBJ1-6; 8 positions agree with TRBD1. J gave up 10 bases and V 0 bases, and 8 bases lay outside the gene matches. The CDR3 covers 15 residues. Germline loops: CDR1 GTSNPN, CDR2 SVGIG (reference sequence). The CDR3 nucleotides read TGTGCCTGGAGTGTACCAGGGGGCGGCATATCACCCCTCCACTTT. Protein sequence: CAWSVPGGGISPLHF.

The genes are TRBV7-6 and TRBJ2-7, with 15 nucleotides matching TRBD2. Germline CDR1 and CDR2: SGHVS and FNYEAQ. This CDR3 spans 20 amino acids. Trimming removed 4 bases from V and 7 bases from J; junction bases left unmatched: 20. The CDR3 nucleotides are TGTGCCAGCAGCTCCAGCCGGCCGGCCAAGGGACTAGCGGGGGGAGTAGAGCAGTACTTC. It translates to CASSSSRPAKGLAGGVEQYF.

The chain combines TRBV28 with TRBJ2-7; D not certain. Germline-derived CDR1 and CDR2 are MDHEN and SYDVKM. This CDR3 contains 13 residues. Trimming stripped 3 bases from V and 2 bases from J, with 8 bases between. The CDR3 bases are TGTGCCAGCAGTTTGGGCTACACCTACGAGCAGTACTTC. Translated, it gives CASSLGYTYEQYF.

The CDR3 coding sequence is TGTGCCAGTAGTATAGCAGGGACTCCTACGCAGTATTTT. This encodes CASSIAGTPTQYF. The chain carries TRBV19 and TRBJ2-3, with D perhaps TRBD2 (6 bases). Trimming took 1 base from V and 8 from J, leaving 10 bases between them. The CDR3 contains 13 residues. The germline gives CDR1 LNHDA, CDR2 SQIVND (reference sequence).

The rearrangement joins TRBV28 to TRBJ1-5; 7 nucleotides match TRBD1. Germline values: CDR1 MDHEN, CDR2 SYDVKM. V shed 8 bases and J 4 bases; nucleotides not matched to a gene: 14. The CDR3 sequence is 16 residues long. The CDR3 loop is CASSSPDRVVNQPQHF. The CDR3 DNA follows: TGTGCCAGCTCAAGCCCAGACAGGGTAGTAAATCAGCCCCAGCATTTT.

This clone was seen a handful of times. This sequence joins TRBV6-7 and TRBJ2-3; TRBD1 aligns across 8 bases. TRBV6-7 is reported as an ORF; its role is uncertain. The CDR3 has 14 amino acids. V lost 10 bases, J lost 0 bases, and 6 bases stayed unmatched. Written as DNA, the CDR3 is TGTGCCACCACGACAGGGGAAAGCACAGATACGCAGTATTTT. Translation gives CATTTGESTDTQYF.

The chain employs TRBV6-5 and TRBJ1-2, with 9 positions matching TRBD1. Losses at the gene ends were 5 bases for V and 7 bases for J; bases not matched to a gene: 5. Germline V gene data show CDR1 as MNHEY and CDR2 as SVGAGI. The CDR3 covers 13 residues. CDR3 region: CASSQQGAGGYTF. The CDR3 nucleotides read TGTGCCAGCAGTCAACAGGGGGCTGGTGGCTACACCTTC.

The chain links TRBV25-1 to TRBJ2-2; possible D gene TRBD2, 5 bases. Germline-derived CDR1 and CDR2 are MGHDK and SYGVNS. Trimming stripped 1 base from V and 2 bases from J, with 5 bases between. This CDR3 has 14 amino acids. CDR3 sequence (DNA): TGTGCCAGCAGTGAATCGGGAAACACCGGGGAGCTGTTTTTT. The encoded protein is CASSESGNTGELFF. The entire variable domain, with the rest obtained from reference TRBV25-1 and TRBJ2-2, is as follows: EADIYQTPRYLVIGTGKKITLECSQTMGHDKMYWYQQDPGMELHLIHYSYGVNSTEKGDLSSESTVSRIRTEHFPLTLESARPSHTSQYLCASSESGNTGELFFGEGSRLTVL.

Here the CDR3 reads CASSLSSGQGAYAFF. The CDR3 DNA sequence: TGTGCCAGCAGTTTGTCCTCGGGACAGGGGGCTTATGCTTTCTTT. This sequence joins TRBV28 and TRBJ1-1, with TRBD1 matching 12 bases. The V gene's germline CDR1 is MDHEN and CDR2 SYDVKM. CDR3 length: 15 residues. After removal of 3 bases from V and 11 bases from J, the junction contained 10 bases not matched to a gene.

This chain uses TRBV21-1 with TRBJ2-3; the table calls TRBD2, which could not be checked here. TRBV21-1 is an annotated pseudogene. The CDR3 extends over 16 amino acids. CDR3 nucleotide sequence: TGTGCCAGCAGCCCTCGGACTAGCGGGGACTATGGTACGCAGTATTTT. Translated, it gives CASSPRTSGDYGTQYF.

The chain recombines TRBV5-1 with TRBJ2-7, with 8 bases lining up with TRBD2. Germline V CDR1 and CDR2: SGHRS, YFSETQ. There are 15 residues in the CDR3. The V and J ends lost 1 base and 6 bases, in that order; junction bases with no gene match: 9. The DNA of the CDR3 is TGCGCCAGCAGCTTGTGCGAGGCGGGGGGTCTCGAGCAGTACTTC. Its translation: CASSLCEAGGLEQYF.